Each of the 13 T cell receptor beta chains below was sequenced from the same sample in a study of blood T cell repertoires in COVID-19. The method was immunoSEQ multiplex PCR; TCRdb's version includes in-frame clones alone and lacks a portion of them. There are about 120,000 clones in the sample; more than 85% occur only once, and about 4.5% lies in the top ten. The sample consisted of peripheral blood. The receptors were gathered from a man in his sixties with COVID-19, enrolled during active disease.

This chain joins TRBV7-7 and TRBJ2-5; 11 bases are a match to TRBD1. Germline assignment: CDR1 SSHAT and CDR2 FNYEAQ (reference sequence). The CDR3 contains 15 residues. With V trimmed by 5 bases and J by 5 bases, 7 bases remained unmatched. Here the CDR3 DNA reads TGTGCCAGCAGCGGAATAGGACAGGGGGCCGAGACCCAGTACTTC. Protein: CASSGIGQGAETQYF.

The V and J genes are TRBV28 and TRBJ1-2; 8 positions agree with TRBD1. The CDR3 has 16 amino acids. V lost 3 bases, J lost 5 bases, and 11 bases stayed unmatched. Germline CDR1 reads MDHEN; CDR2 reads SYDVKM. This CDR3 reads CASSFPPRTGRYGYTF. The CDR3 region has the DNA TGTGCCAGCAGTTTCCCCCCCCGGACAGGGAGGTATGGCTACACCTTC.

The chain joins TRBV6-5 to TRBJ1-1; possible D gene TRBD1, 5 bases. The CDR3 is made up of 12 amino acids. V dropped 6 bases and J dropped 9 bases, with 14 bases sitting between them. The germline V gene encodes CDR1 MNHEY and CDR2 SVGAGI. CDR3 in amino acids: CASSRDRTQAFF. The CDR3 DNA sequence: TGTGCCAGCAGCCGCGACAGAACCCAAGCTTTCTTT.

As DNA, the CDR3 is TGTGCCAGCAGCCATAGGGGGGGTGAGCAGTTCTTC. Translating gives CASSHRGGEQFF. The genes are TRBV28 and TRBJ2-1, with D possibly being TRBD2 (7 bases). Trimming cost V 6 bases and J 9 bases, with 12 bases left between them. From germline, CDR1 is MDHEN and CDR2 SYDVKM. This CDR3 is built from 12 residues.

CDR3 sequence reads: CATRSSGGSGTQYF. The CDR3, as DNA: TGTGCCACCAGGAGTAGCGGGGGCTCAGGGACCCAGTACTTC. The V call is TRBV15, the J call TRBJ2-5, with TRBD2 matching over 9 bases. Per germline, CDR1 LNHNV and CDR2 YYDKDF (reference sequence). Trimming took 6 bases from V and 7 from J; bases not matched to a gene: 9. The CDR3 runs 14 residues. Filled out from reference TRBV15 and TRBJ2-5, the complete variable domain reads DAMVIQNPRYQVTQFGKPVTLSCSQTLNHNVMYWYQQKSSQAPKLLFHYYDKDFNNEADTPDNFQSRRPNTSFCFLDIRSPGLGDTAMYLCATRSSGGSGTQYFGPGTRLLVL.

The genes are TRBV5-1 and TRBJ2-1; D possibly corresponds to TRBD2 (6 bases). Looked up from germline, CDR1 is SGHRS and CDR2 is YFSETQ. With 5 bases removed from V and 9 bases from J, the gap between germline ends came to 18 bases. The CDR3 sequence is 14 residues long. The CDR3 coding sequence is TGCGCCAGCAGTTCCGACATATTCGGGGGTGAGCAGTTCTTC. This encodes CASSSDIFGGEQFF.

On this clone itself: This same CDR3 is encoded by further DNA sequences in the sample. The chain has TRBV7-2 and TRBJ1-5, with a weak D call TRBD1 (5 bases). Germline assignment: CDR1 SGHTA and CDR2 FQGNSA. V lost 5 bases and J lost 4, with 15 bases in between. There are 15 residues in the CDR3. For the CDR3, the DNA is TGTGCCAGCAGCCTCGGTGGGGGGGGAAATCAGCCCCAGCATTTT. As protein: CASSLGGGGNQPQHF.

The chain couples TRBV19 to TRBJ2-1, with 8 bases matching TRBD1. The V gene end was trimmed by 3 bases and the J gene end by 6 bases; junction bases not matched to a gene: 7. Germline CDR1 and CDR2: LNHDA and SQIVND (reference sequence). CDR3 length equals 15 residues. The chain's CDR3 is CASSMQGAIANEQFF. DNA for the CDR3: TGTGCCAGTAGTATGCAGGGGGCAATAGCCAATGAGCAGTTCTTC. Supplemented by reference TRBV19 and TRBJ2-1, the full variable domain reads DGGITQSPKYLFRKEGQNVTLSCEQNLNHDAMYWYRQDPGQGLRLIYYSQIVNDFQKGDIAEGYSVSREKKESFPLTVTSAQKNPTAFYLCASSMQGAIANEQFFGPGTRLTVL.

The CDR3 region is CASSSNLVASGDNEQFF. In nucleotides, the CDR3 is TGCGCCAGCAGCTCAAACTTGGTGGCTAGCGGCGACAATGAGCAGTTCTTC. The rearrangement joins TRBV5-1 to TRBJ2-1; 7 bases match TRBD2. The CDR3 sequence is 17 residues long. V shed 3 bases, J shed 5 bases, and the junction held 14 bases outside the gene matches. Germline V gene lookup returns CDR1 SGHRS and CDR2 YFSETQ.

The V and J genes are TRBV18 and TRBJ1-6; 7 nucleotides match TRBD1. V lost 5 bases to trimming and J lost 0 bases; unmatched junction nucleotides: 4. The germline V gene has CDR1 KGHSH and CDR2 LQKENI. This CDR3 spans 16 amino acids. CDR3 nucleotides: TGTGCCAGCTCAAAGGACAGGAGCTCCTATAATTCACCCCTCCACTTT. Translating gives CASSKDRSSYNSPLHF.

This clone occurred once. In DNA, the CDR3 is TGCGCCAGCAGCCGACCTTTGACAGGGGTTGTCACAGATACGCAGTATTTT. Amino acids: CASSRPLTGVVTDTQYF. The chain is built from TRBV5-1 and TRBJ2-3; TRBD1 aligns across 8 bases. This CDR3 is built from 17 residues. From germline, CDR1 is SGHRS and CDR2 YFSETQ. With V trimmed by 4 bases and J by 2 bases, 12 bases remained unmatched.

The chain joins TRBV6-8 to TRBJ1-5, with TRBD1 as a possible D gene (5 bases). Trimming took 9 bases from V and 1 from J, leaving 16 bases between them. Germline V gives CDR1 MNHGY, CDR2 SAAAGT. The CDR3 is made up of 15 amino acids. Written as DNA, the CDR3 is TGTGCCAGACCCGGGCAGGGAGGGAGCAATCAGCCCCAGCATTTT. Encoded protein: CARPGQGGSNQPQHF.

The chain joins TRBV4-3 to TRBJ1-5, with unresolved D. The CDR3 extends over 15 amino acids. Trimming removed 0 bases at V and 7 bases at J, with 13 bases between. Germline V gene sequence: CDR1 LGHNA, CDR2 YSLEER. In DNA form, the CDR3 reads TGCGCCAGCAGCCAAGAAGAGGGCAGAGGGCAGCCCCAGCATTTT. Its translation: CASSQEEGRGQPQHF.